A single sample is the source of the 20 T cell receptor beta chains below, sequenced in a study of cytomegalovirus exposure and HLA in healthy donors. 13 Jbeta primers and 60 Vbeta primers were used for the PCR. Assay used: immunoSEQ multiplex PCR; TCRdb lists only in-frame clones, some missing. Of 72,000 or so clones listed, around 70% were seen once; the top ten hold roughly an eighth. Sample: PBMCs. Source of these receptors: a human donor in good health.

The chain has TRBV9 and TRBJ2-7; unclear D gene. Trimming shortened V by 0 bases and J by 2 bases, and 12 bases separated the two germline ends. The length of the CDR3 is 15 residues. Germline CDR1 and CDR2: SGDLS and YYNGEE. The CDR3: CASSVGPGAPYEQYF. CDR3 in DNA: TGTGCCAGCAGCGTAGGACCCGGAGCACCCTACGAGCAGTACTTC.

Here the CDR3 DNA reads TGCAGCGTTGCCGGGACTAAGAACACCGGGGAGCTGTTTTTT. Translating gives CSVAGTKNTGELFF. This chain joins TRBV29-1 and TRBJ2-2; TRBD2 agrees at 7 bases. With V trimmed by 4 bases and J by 1 base, 3 bases remained unmatched. The CDR3 covers 14 residues. Germline V gene sequence: CDR1 SQVTM, CDR2 ANQGSEA.

The CDR3 is CASSQGLITYNEQFF. The CDR3 bases are TGTGCCAGCAGCCAAGGTCTTATAACCTACAATGAGCAGTTCTTC. The chain is built from TRBV14 and TRBJ2-1, with unresolved D. Trimming left V 1 base short and J 2 bases short, with 9 bases between. The CDR3 extends over 15 amino acids. From germline, CDR1 is SGHDN and CDR2 FVKESK.

This clone occurred a few times. DNA of the CDR3: TGTGCCAGCAGCCAAGATCTTAGAGCGGGAGGGGATACGCAGTATTTT. This encodes CASSQDLRAGGDTQYF. The chain combines TRBV4-2 with TRBJ2-3; 10 bases align to TRBD2. The CDR3 covers 16 residues. CDR1 is LGHNA, CDR2 YNFKEQ, per germline. V was clipped by 0 bases and J by 6 bases; unmatched bases: 6.

The sample holds a few counts of this clone. CDR3 residues: CASTPRASTAYNEQFF. DNA of the CDR3: TGCGCCAGCACCCCGAGGGCCTCCACCGCTTACAATGAGCAGTTCTTC. The J gene is TRBJ2-1, the V gene TRBV5-1, with D possibly matching TRBD2 (5 bases). The ends were cut back, 6 bases at V and 4 bases at J, with 20 bases in the middle. This CDR3 has 16 amino acids. The V gene's germline CDR1 is SGHRS and CDR2 YFSETQ. Variable domain in full (rest from reference TRBV5-1 and TRBJ2-1): KAGVTQTPRYLIKTRGQQVTLSCSPISGHRSVSWYQQTPGQGLQFLFEYFSETQRNKGNFPGRFSGRQFSNSRSEMNVSTLELGDSALYLCASTPRASTAYNEQFFGPGTRLTVL.

The genes are TRBV5-6 and TRBJ1-4; 7 bases are shared with TRBD1. Germline CDR1 is SGHDT and CDR2 is YYEEEE. CDR3 size: 13 residues. With V trimmed by 4 bases and J by 8 bases, 5 bases remained unmatched. CDR3 sequence (DNA): TGTGCCAGCAGCCTCCTGGACAGGGAAAAACTGTTTTTT. It codes for CASSLLDREKLFF.

This clone has just a few counts. V gene TRBV9 combines with J gene TRBJ2-7, with TRBD1 as a possible D gene (5 bases). Trimming took off 2 bases at V and 2 bases at J, with 11 bases between the two ends. Germline CDR1 and CDR2: SGDLS and YYNGEE. This CDR3 contains 14 residues. The CDR3 DNA follows: TGTGCCAGCAGCGTTAGTGACAGACCCTACGAGCAGTACTTC. Translation: CASSVSDRPYEQYF.

In its sample, this clone was seen a few times. The chain uses TRBV10-2 and TRBJ2-1, with D maybe TRBD1 (6 bases). This CDR3 region has 14 residues. The V end was cut by 6 bases, the J end by 8 bases, with 17 bases between. Germline CDR1 is WSHSY and CDR2 is SAAADI. CDR3 bases: TGCGCCAGCAGCCGAGGACAGTTTGTAGATGAGCAGTTCTTC. Translated: CASSRGQFVDEQFF.

V gene TRBV7-8 combines with J gene TRBJ1-4, with D perhaps TRBD1 (6 bases). Trimming removed 4 bases from V and 8 bases from J, with 14 bases in between. Germline-derived CDR1 and CDR2 are SGHVS and FQNEAQ. This CDR3 is built from 14 residues. This CDR3 is CASSYYRDGEKLFF. The CDR3 coding sequence is TGTGCCAGCAGCTATTACAGGGATGGGGAAAAACTGTTTTTT.

The rearrangement uses TRBV7-3 and TRBJ1-1, with D possibly TRBD1 on 6 matching bases. This CDR3 region has 16 residues. Germline V CDR1 and CDR2: SGHTA, FQGTGA. V lost 3 bases, J lost 1 base, and 15 bases lay in between. In DNA, the CDR3 is TGTGCCAGCAGCTTTGGGGGCGCGGGGGGGAACACTGAAGCTTTCTTT. Its translation: CASSFGGAGGNTEAFF.

This clone was counted only a few times. The rearrangement uses TRBV9 and TRBJ2-6; a possible D gene is TRBD2 (6 bases). The CDR3 is 19 amino acids. V was trimmed by 6 bases and J by 0 bases, leaving 22 bases between them. CDR1 is SGDLS, CDR2 YYNGEE, per germline. The CDR3 spells CASTLPLRDFDSGANVLTF. The DNA of the CDR3 is TGTGCCAGCACCCTACCGCTCCGGGACTTCGACTCTGGGGCCAACGTCCTGACTTTC.

The rearrangement links TRBV11-2 to TRBJ1-1; 7 bases map to TRBD1. From germline, CDR1 is SGHAT and CDR2 FQNNGV. CDR3 length: 16 amino acids. V lost 0 bases and J lost 1; bases outside the gene matches: 5. The CDR3 loop is CASSLDPGTANTEAFF. In nucleotides, the CDR3 is TGTGCCAGCAGCTTAGATCCGGGGACAGCGAACACTGAAGCTTTCTTT.

V is TRBV18 and J is TRBJ1-4; possibly TRBD1 for D (6 bases). Germline CDR1 and CDR2: KGHSH and LQKENI. V was clipped by 1 base and J by 6 bases, with 12 bases between them. The CDR3 spans 15 residues. DNA of the CDR3: TGTGCCAGCTCACCACAACAGGGACAAGATGAAAAACTGTTTTTT. Translating it yields CASSPQQGQDEKLFF. The variable domain in full, with the rest retrieved from reference TRBV18 and TRBJ1-4, is NAGVMQNPRHLVRRRGQEARLRCSPMKGHSHVYWYRQLPEEGLKFMVYLQKENIIDESGMPKERFSAEFPKEGPSILRIQQVVRGDSAAYFCASSPQQGQDEKLFFGSGTQLSVL.

The genes are TRBV4-1 and TRBJ1-2; D remains ambiguous. The germline CDR1 and CDR2 sequences are MGHRA and YSYEKL. CDR3 length: 16 amino acids. Between the trimmed V and J ends, which lost 1 base and 6 bases, there was a span of 18 bases. This chain's CDR3 is CASSQAYIPLTDGYTF. The CDR3 DNA reads TGCGCCAGCAGCCAAGCCTATATTCCTTTAACGGATGGCTACACCTTC.

The J gene is TRBJ1-1, the V gene TRBV6-1; no firm D call. From germline, CDR1 is MNHNS and CDR2 SASEGT. The CDR3 spans 11 residues. V was clipped by 7 bases and J by 4 bases, with 7 bases between them. CDR3 protein: CASMRSTEAFF. Here the CDR3 DNA reads TGTGCCAGCATGCGGTCCACTGAAGCTTTCTTT.

The chain links TRBV5-4 to TRBJ2-3; 9 bases are a match to TRBD2. Trimming at V came to 5 bases and at J to 5 bases, leaving 6 bases not matched to a gene. Germline V lookup: CDR1 SGHNT, CDR2 YYREEE (reference sequence). This CDR3 region has 14 residues. The CDR3 nucleotides read TGTGCCAGCAGTAGGCGGGAGGGCCGAGATACGCAGTATTTT. As protein: CASSRREGRDTQYF.

This clone was observed once. This sequence joins TRBV5-1 and TRBJ2-7, with TRBD1 identical over 7 bases. Trimming removed 0 bases from V and 2 bases from J; junction bases left unmatched: 5. The CDR3 loop spans 15 amino acids. Germline lookup yields CDR1 SGHRS and CDR2 YFSETQ. The DNA for the CDR3 is TGCGCCAGCAGCTTGGTGGTCAGGGGGACCTACGAGCAGTACTTC. Encoded protein: CASSLVVRGTYEQYF.

The chain joins TRBV7-3 to TRBJ1-1; D uncertain. The germline V gene encodes CDR1 SGHTA and CDR2 FQGTGA. V lost 5 bases and J 0 bases, leaving 10 bases between the germline ends. The CDR3 covers 14 residues. The CDR3 nucleotides read TGTGCCAGCAGCAGACACGGGATGAACACTGAAGCTTTCTTT. Protein product: CASSRHGMNTEAFF.

The chain uses TRBV27 and TRBJ2-2; the D is unclear. CDR3 length: 14 residues. Trimming stripped 5 bases from V and 1 base from J, with 8 bases between. Germline V gene sequence: CDR1 MNHEY, CDR2 SMNVEV (reference sequence). The CDR3: CASSPTRNTGELFF. The CDR3 DNA sequence: TGTGCCAGCAGTCCTACGAGGAACACCGGGGAGCTGTTTTTT.

This chain joins TRBV5-1 and TRBJ2-5; possibly TRBD2 for D (6 bases). V shed 4 bases and J shed 4 bases, with 11 bases lying between them. This CDR3 is built from 13 residues. Germline V gives CDR1 SGHRS, CDR2 YFSETQ. CDR3 sequence reads: CASSPGSIETQYF. DNA of the CDR3: TGCGCCAGCAGCCCCGGGAGCATAGAGACCCAGTACTTC.